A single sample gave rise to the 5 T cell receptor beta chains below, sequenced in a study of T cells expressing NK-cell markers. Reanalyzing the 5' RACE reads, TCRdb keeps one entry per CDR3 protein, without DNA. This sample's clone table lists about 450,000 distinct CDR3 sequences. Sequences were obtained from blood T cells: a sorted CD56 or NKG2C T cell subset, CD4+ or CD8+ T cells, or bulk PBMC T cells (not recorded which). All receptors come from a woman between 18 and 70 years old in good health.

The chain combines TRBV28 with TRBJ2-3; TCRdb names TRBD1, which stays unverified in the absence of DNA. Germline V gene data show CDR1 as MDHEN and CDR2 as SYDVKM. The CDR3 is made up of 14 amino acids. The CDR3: CASTVLGALRSQYF. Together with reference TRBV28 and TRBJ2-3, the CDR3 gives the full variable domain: DVKVTQSSRYLVKRTGEKVFLECVQDMDHENMFWYRQDPGLGLRLIYFSYDVKMKEKGDIPEGYSVSREKKERFSLILESASTNQTSMYLCASTVLGALRSQYFGPGTRLTVL.

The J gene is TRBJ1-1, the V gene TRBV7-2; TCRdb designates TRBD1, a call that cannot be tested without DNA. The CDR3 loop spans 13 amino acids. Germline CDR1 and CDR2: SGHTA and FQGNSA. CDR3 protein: CASSVDRSGEAFF.

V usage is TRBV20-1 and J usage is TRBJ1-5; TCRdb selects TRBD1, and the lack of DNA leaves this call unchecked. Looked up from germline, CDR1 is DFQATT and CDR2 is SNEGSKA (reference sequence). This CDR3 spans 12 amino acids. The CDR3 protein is CSARDQGQPQHF.

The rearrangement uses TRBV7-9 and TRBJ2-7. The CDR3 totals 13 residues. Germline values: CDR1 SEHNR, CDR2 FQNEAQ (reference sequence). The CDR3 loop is CASSLSRNYEQYF.

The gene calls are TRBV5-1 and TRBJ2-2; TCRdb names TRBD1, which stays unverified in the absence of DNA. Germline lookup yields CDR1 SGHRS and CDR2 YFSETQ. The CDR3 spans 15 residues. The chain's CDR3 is CASSSGGGNTGELFF.